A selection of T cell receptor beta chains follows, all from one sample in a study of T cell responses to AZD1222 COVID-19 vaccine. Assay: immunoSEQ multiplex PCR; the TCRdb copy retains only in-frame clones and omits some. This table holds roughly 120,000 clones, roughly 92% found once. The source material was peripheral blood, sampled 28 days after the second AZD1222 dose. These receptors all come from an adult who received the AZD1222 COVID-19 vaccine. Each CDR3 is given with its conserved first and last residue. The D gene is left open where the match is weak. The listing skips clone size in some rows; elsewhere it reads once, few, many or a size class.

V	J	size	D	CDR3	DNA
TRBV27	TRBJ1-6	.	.	CASSTPGLSPLHF	TGTGCCAGCAGTACCCCCGGCCTGTCACCCCTCCACTTT
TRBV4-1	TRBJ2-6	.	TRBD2	CASSRITSGTRSGANVLTF	TGCGCCAGCAGCCGAATAACTAGCGGGACCCGCTCTGGGGCCAACGTCCTGACTTTC
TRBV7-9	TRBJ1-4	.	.	CASSLEQGSEKLFF	TGTGCCAGCAGCTTAGAGCAGGGGAGCGAAAAACTGTTTTTT
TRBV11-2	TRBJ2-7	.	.	CASSPWTYEQYF	TGTGCCAGCAGCCCCTGGACCTACGAGCAGTACTTC
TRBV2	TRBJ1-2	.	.	CASPGEPNYGYTF	TGTGCCAGCCCAGGAGAGCCTAACTATGGCTACACCTTC
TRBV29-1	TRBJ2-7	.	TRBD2	CSVGPGLAGGEQYF	TGCAGCGTTGGTCCGGGACTAGCGGGAGGCGAGCAGTACTTC
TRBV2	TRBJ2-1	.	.	CASSDQGAFEQFF	TGTGCCAGCAGTGATCAGGGTGCTTTTGAGCAGTTCTTC
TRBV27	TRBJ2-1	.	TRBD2	CASSSGLVSNEQFF	TGTGCCAGCAGTTCGGGACTAGTGAGCAATGAGCAGTTCTTC
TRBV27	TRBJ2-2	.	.	CASSVPGVGELFF	TGTGCCAGCAGCGTCCCAGGGGTCGGGGAGCTGTTTTTT
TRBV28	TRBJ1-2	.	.	CASSSPGGVYGYTF	TGTGCCAGCAGTTCCCCGGGTGGGGTCTATGGCTACACCTTC
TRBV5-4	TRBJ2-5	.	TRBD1	CASSSQGEETQYF	TGTGCCAGCAGCTCACAGGGGGAAGAGACCCAGTACTTC
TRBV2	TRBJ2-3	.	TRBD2	CASSPGLAGGDTQYF	TGTGCCAGCAGCCCCGGACTAGCGGGAGGAGATACGCAGTATTTT
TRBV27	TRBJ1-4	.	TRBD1	CASSLKTGGLYEKLFF	TGTGCCAGCAGTTTAAAGACAGGGGGCTTATATGAAAAACTGTTTTTT
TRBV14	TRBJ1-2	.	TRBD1	CASSQRQGGYGYTF	TGTGCCAGCAGCCAGAGACAGGGGGGCTATGGCTACACCTTC
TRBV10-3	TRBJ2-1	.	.	CAISDVLPNEQFF	TGTGCCATCAGTGATGTGCTTCCCAATGAGCAGTTCTTC
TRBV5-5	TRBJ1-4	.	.	CASSRNLNEKLFF	TGTGCCAGCAGCCGTAACCTTAATGAAAAACTGTTTTTT
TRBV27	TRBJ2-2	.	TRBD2	CASSSGGSFRELFF	TGTGCCAGCAGTTCGGGGGGTTCGTTCCGAGAGCTGTTTTTT
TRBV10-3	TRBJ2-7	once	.	CAISGGASDEQYF	TGTGCCATCAGTGGTGGGGCATCTGACGAGCAGTACTTC
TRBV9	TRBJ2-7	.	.	CASSVSGLDSYEQYF	TGTGCCAGCAGCGTGAGCGGGCTGGACTCCTACGAGCAGTACTTC
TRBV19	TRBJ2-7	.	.	CASRGRDNSYEQYF	TGTGCCAGTAGGGGCCGGGACAACTCCTACGAGCAGTACTTC
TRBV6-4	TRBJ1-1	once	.	CATPGAGKGVGLNTEAFF	TGTGCCACCCCTGGGGCAGGGAAAGGCGTTGGGCTGAACACTGAAGCTTTCTTT
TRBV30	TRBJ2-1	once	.	CAWSVSSSREQFF	TGTGCCTGGAGTGTATCATCGTCTAGGGAGCAGTTCTTC
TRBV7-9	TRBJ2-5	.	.	CASTPWDSRQETQYF	TGTGCCAGCACCCCGTGGGACTCGCGCCAAGAGACCCAGTACTTC
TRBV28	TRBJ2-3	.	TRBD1	CASSMDRAPQDTQYF	TGTGCCAGCAGTATGGACAGGGCACCTCAGGATACGCAGTATTTT
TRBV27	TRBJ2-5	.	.	CASSYRVHQETQYF	TGTGCCAGCAGCTACAGGGTTCATCAAGAGACCCAGTACTTC
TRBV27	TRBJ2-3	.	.	CASSPSTDTQYF	TGTGCCAGCAGTCCAAGCACAGATACGCAGTATTTT
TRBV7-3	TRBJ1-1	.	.	CASSRARNTEAFF	TGTGCCAGCAGCCGGGCCAGGAACACTGAAGCTTTCTTT
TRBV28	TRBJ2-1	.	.	CASSVLADSYNEQFF	TGTGCCAGCAGTGTTTTAGCGGACTCCTACAATGAGCAGTTCTTC
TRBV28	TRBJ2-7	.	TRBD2	CASSLYLGSGSSYEQYF	TGTGCCAGCAGTTTGTATCTTGGTAGCGGGAGCTCCTACGAGCAGTACTTC
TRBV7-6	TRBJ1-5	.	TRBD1	CASSLDRGQPQHF	TGTGCCAGCAGCCTGGACAGGGGTCAGCCCCAGCATTTT
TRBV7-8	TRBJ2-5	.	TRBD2	CATLGTSGSSETQYF	TGTGCCACCCTAGGAACTAGCGGGAGTTCGGAGACCCAGTACTTC
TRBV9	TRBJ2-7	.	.	CASSVGGARVEQYF	TGTGCCAGCAGCGTAGGGGGGGCGCGGGTCGAGCAGTACTTC
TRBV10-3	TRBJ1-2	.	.	CAISESTDTSYGYTF	TGTGCCATCAGTGAGTCGACGGATACATCCTATGGCTACACCTTC
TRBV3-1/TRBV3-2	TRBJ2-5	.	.	CASSQGFQETQYF	TGTGCCAGCAGCCAAGGCTTCCAAGAGACCCAGTACTTC
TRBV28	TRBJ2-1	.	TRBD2	CASSKIAGNEQFF	TGTGCCAGCAGTAAGATAGCGGGAAATGAGCAGTTCTTC
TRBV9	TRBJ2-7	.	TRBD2	CASSAGLAGFGEQYF	TGTGCCAGCAGCGCCGGACTAGCGGGGTTTGGTGAGCAGTACTTC
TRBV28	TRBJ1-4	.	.	CASSLMGGLINEKLFF	TGTGCCAGCAGTTTAATGGGGGGGCTGATTAATGAAAAACTGTTTTTT
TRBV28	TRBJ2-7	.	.	CASSPQNRQYF	TGTGCCAGCAGTCCACAGAACCGTCAGTACTTC
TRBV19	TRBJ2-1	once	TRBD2	CASNRLAGGQINEQFF	TGTGCCAGTAATCGGCTAGCGGGAGGCCAAATCAATGAGCAGTTCTTC
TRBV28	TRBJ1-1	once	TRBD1	CASSFTGGAGAFF	TGTGCCAGCAGTTTTACAGGGGGCGCCGGGGCTTTCTTT
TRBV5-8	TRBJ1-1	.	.	CASSVGPMNTEAFF	TGTGCCAGCAGCGTGGGCCCTATGAACACTGAAGCTTTCTTT
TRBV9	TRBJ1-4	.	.	CASSPRGGGPDEKLFF	TGTGCCAGCAGCCCTCGGGGGGGTGGTCCTGATGAAAAACTGTTTTTT
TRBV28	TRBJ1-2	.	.	CASSSGQPYGYTF	TGTGCCAGCAGTTCTGGACAGCCTTATGGCTACACCTTC
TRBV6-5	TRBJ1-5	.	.	CASDPGGNLNQPQHF	TGTGCCAGCGACCCGGGAGGGAACTTAAATCAGCCCCAGCATTTT
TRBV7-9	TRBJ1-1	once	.	CASSFLEGNTEAFF	TGTGCCAGCAGCTTCCTTGAGGGGAACACTGAAGCTTTCTTT
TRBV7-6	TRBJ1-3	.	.	CASSLGPGSTSGNTIYF	TGTGCCAGCAGCTTAGGTCCAGGTTCGACCTCTGGAAACACCATATATTTT
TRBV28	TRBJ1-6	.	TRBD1	CASSSTGVSGGNSPLHF	TGTGCCAGCAGCTCAACAGGGGTCTCCGGTGGTAATTCACCCCTCCACTTT
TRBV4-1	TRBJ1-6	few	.	CASSQAGTSTPLHF	TGCGCCAGCAGCCAGGCCGGGACCTCGACACCCCTCCACTTT